This T cell receptor beta chain is drawn from a study of human T cells and chemical hapten exposure. Turning to the study itself: Variation in per-sample TCR yields came mainly from small pooled library volume differences.

A single record per CDR3 protein comes from TCRdb applying MiXCR to the RACE reads. The sample carries approximately 340,000 distinct CDR3 sequences, under 9% recorded once. The V end was cut by 4 bases, the J end by 6 bases, with 15 bases between. There are 14 residues in the CDR3. CDR1 is MNHNS, CDR2 SASEGT, per germline. Stated time point: patch test 1, 2 weeks after DPC sensitization. Treatment defined: therapeutic diphenylcyclopropenone sensitization with weekly scalp DPC. This clonotype was observed many times. Material: whole blood, obtained in connection with sensitization to the hapten diphenylcyclopropenone (DPC). The J gene is TRBJ1-1, the V gene TRBV6-1; D not certain. The clonotype was recovered from a woman under 30 with alopecia areata. Some clones in this sample may be carry-over from other donors' samples. This chain's CDR3 is CASSATQTFSEAFF. CDR3 DNA: TGTGCCAGCAGTGCAACTCAGACGTTCTCTGAAGCTTTCTTT.